This TCR beta chain was obtained from a study of tumor-infiltrating lymphocytes in glioblastoma multiforme. A remark on this clonotype: Its antigen is undetermined. Mismatch with germline at one junction end may stem from a read error.

General study findings and limits: Just one glioblastoma patient contributed to the TCR-mutation comparison. Functional subtype sorting of these T cells was not performed.

TCR beta libraries were built from RNA through three nested multiplex PCR rounds using modified ARM-PCR. Input was about 450 ng total RNA, reverse-transcribed with a C-beta primer. No unique molecular identifiers were described for these TCRB libraries. TCRdb re-analysed the multiplex PCR reads in MiXCR, keeping a single row per CDR3 protein. This sample has just under 20,000 distinct CDR3 sequences, with roughly 64% found just once. The germline V gene has CDR1 SQVTM and CDR2 ANQGSEA. CDR3 length: 12 residues. J is TRBJ2-5 and V is TRBV29-1; no firm D call. The sample consisted of peripheral blood. This sequence was found in a male donor with glioblastoma. DNA of the CDR3: TGCAGTGTTGGCTGTATCCAAGAGACCCAGTACTTC. Its protein is CSVGCIQETQYF.